This T cell receptor beta chain is drawn from a study of immune heterogeneity within non-small cell lung tumors. TCRs were amplified from 600 ng gDNA of bulk tumor per sample. While surgery was under way, several biopsies spaced far apart were taken per primary tumor. Before undergoing curative surgery, patients had newly diagnosed non-small cell lung cancer that was untreated. About this clonotype: A much larger clone differs from this one at a single base, so this may be a read error.

CDR1 and CDR2 (germline): DFQATT, SNEGSKA (reference sequence). V shed 7 bases, J shed 6 bases, and the junction held 15 bases outside the gene matches. CDR3 length: 15 residues. Multiplex PCR amplified the TCR beta CDR3 region. Its first round ran for approximately 11 cycles with 32 V and 13 J primers. TCRdb reanalysed the multiplex PCR reads using MiXCR and keeps one entry per CDR3 protein. This sample has 20,000 to 25,000 distinct CDR3 sequences, with roughly 29% found just once. The genes are TRBV20-1 and TRBJ2-3; 8 bases align to TRBD2. The sequence came from a man aged 40-49 years with non-small cell lung cancer. The specimen was lung tumor tissue. Written as DNA, the CDR3 is TGCAGTGTTAAGTGTCCCAGCGGGAGTGGGGATACGCAGTATTTT. It is translated as CSVKCPSGSGDTQYF.